These T cell receptor beta chains were read from a single sample in a study of cytomegalovirus exposure and HLA in healthy donors. TCRdb keeps only in-frame clones here, not all; method: immunoSEQ multiplex PCR. The data hold some 110,000 clones, with roughly four fifths observed a single time. The sequenced sample was PBMCs. Every receptor here comes from a man between 60 and 75 years old in good health and CMV-seronegative. Each CDR3 is given with its conserved first and last residue. D genes are given only for firm matches. Size is stated for part of the rows, as once, few or many counts, or as a class when the clone is expanded.

>TRBD1|TRBV29-1|TRBJ1-4|once
CSVEDRENEKLFF
TGCAGCGTTGAGGACAGGGAAAATGAAAAACTGTTTTTT
>TRBD2|TRBV5-4|TRBJ2-3|.
CASSPSGGGPSSATQYF
TGTGCCAGCAGCCCTTCTGGCGGGGGGCCGAGTTCGGCTACGCAGTATTTT
>TRBD1|TRBV19|TRBJ2-2|once
CASRRQGGGLTGELFF
TGTGCCAGTAGGCGACAGGGTGGTGGGCTGACCGGGGAGCTGTTTTTT
>.|TRBV7-2|TRBJ2-2|.
CASSFASITGELFF
TGTGCCAGCAGCTTCGCCAGTATCACCGGGGAGCTGTTTTTT
>.|TRBV7-2|TRBJ2-5|.
CASSLARGSRETQYF
TGTGCCAGCAGCTTAGCGCGGGGATCGCGAGAGACCCAGTACTTC
>.|TRBV7-2|TRBJ1-1|.
CASSSPGTRGTEAFF
TGTGCCAGCAGCTCTCCAGGGACGAGGGGGACTGAAGCTTTCTTT
>.|TRBV18|TRBJ1-5|.
CASLVSPGDYERPQHF
TGTGCCAGCCTGGTTTCGCCAGGGGACTATGAGAGGCCCCAGCATTTT
>.|TRBV5-4|TRBJ1-4|.
CASSLQEGEKLFF
TGTGCCAGCAGCTTACAGGAAGGGGAAAAACTGTTTTTT
>.|TRBV5-5|TRBJ1-4|.
CASRLNEKLFF
TGTGCCAGCAGACTTAATGAAAAACTGTTTTTT
>.|TRBV4-2|TRBJ1-1|.
CASSHGMRGGLTEAFF
TGTGCCAGCAGCCATGGGATGCGGGGGGGGTTGACTGAAGCTTTCTTT
>TRBD1|TRBV9|TRBJ1-4|.
CASSAKAGTVRNEKLFF
TGTGCCAGCAGTGCAAAGGCCGGGACAGTCCGTAATGAAAAACTGTTTTTT
>TRBD1|TRBV5-4|TRBJ2-7|.
CASSLLGGTGRYEQYF
TGTGCCAGCAGCTTGTTGGGCGGGACAGGGCGCTACGAGCAGTACTTC
>TRBD2|TRBV5-1|TRBJ2-5|.
CASRAPSGGVETQYF
TGCGCCAGCAGGGCCCCTAGCGGGGGAGTGGAGACCCAGTACTTC
>TRBD2|TRBV2|TRBJ2-1|few
CASRLGLDNEQFF
TGTGCCAGCAGATTGGGACTAGACAATGAGCAGTTCTTC
>.|TRBV23-1|TRBJ2-7|.
CASSQGSGGVYEQYF
TGCGCCAGCAGTCAAGGGTCAGGCGGGGTATACGAGCAGTACTTC
>.|TRBV5-4|TRBJ1-1|.
CASSYAGNTEAFF
TGTGCCAGCAGCTACGCCGGGAACACTGAAGCTTTCTTT
>.|TRBV19|TRBJ1-1|.
CASSIASMNTEAFF
TGTGCCAGTAGTATCGCGAGTATGAACACTGAAGCTTTCTTT
>.|TRBV5-8|TRBJ1-1|few
CASSLAEMAGNTEAFF
TGTGCCAGCAGCTTGGCCGAAATGGCGGGCAACACTGAAGCTTTCTTT
>.|TRBV5-1|TRBJ1-1|.
CASTDSQGTEAFF
TGCGCCAGCACCGACTCACAGGGAACTGAAGCTTTCTTT
>TRBD1|TRBV18|TRBJ2-5|.
CASSPPRTGKETQYF
TGTGCCAGCTCACCCCCTCGGACAGGGAAAGAGACCCAGTACTTC